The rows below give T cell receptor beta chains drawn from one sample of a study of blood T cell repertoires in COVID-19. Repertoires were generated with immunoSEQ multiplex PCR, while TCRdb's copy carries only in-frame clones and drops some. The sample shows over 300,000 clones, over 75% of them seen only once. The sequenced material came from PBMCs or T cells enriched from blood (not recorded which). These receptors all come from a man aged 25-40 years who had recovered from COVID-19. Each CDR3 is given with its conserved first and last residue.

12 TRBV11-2 CASSSLNSPLHF
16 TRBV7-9 CASSLTGYRSYNEQFF
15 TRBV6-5 CASSLGGQGDTEAFF
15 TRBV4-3 CASSQGGQWGRSAFF
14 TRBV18 CASSFGGGNTEAFF
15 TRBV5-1 CASSFDGGISYGYTF
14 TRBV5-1 CASSSQGGNSPLHF
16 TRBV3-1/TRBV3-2 CASSRQSGALNTEAFF
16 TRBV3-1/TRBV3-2 CASSQGGTGASGTKYF
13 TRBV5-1 CASSNEMNTEAFF
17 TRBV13 CASSGRDGASSQETQYF
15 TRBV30 CAWSVWGQGAETQYF
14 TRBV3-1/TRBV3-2 CASSQGGGYNEQFF
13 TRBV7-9 CASSFGRDTEAFF
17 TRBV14 CASSPDRVSFDYNEQFF
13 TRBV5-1 CASQNSGNTEAFF
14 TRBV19 CASSITGASYEQYF
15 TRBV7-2 CASSIPTGPTDTQYF
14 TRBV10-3 CAISESVTRNEQFF
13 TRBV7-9 CASSEDSNEKLFF
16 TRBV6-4 CASSEFPGVGPGELFF
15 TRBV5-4 CASSSPRGRHYGYTF
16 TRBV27 CASSLSEAGSNTEAFF
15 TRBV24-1 CATSAGGLHTGELFF
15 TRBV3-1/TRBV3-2 CASSQDRGRRSEAFF
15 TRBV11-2 CASSLRRILTYEQYF
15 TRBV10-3 CAISGLAGGGETQYF
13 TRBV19 CASTSDRGYGYTF
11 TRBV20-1 CSARGGGELFF
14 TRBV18 CASSQGGDADTQYF
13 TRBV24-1 CATRGQGTDTQYF
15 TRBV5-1 CASTFGQVGTGELFF
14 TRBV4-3 CASSQQRGSYEQYF
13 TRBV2 CASQGYGGYGYTF
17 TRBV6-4 CASSGPGLLVTLYEQYF
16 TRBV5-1 CASSQQGGMDTGELFF
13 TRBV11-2 CASRWGPGTEAFF
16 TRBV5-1 CASSLARLAGDNEQFF
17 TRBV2 CASSEADDSGGVTEAFF
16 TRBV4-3 CASSQDFRQGGYEQYF
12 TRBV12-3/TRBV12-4 CASSLNLDGYTF
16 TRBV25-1 CASSGSELSTNEKLFF
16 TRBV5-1 CASSYQGTEENSPLHF
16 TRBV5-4 CASSPGGGRGSEKLFF